The clone carrying this TCR beta chain turned up a few times. The antigen is undetermined. The data stem from a study of early T cells in non-severe SARS-CoV-2 infection. Whole-study findings and limits: Sequences matched to VDJdb favored anti-spike CD8 responses, while private and CD4 specificities were missed.

Germline V gives CDR1 DFQATT, CDR2 SNEGSKA (reference sequence). The CDR3 is 15 residues long. With V trimmed by 0 bases and J by 2 bases, 5 bases remained unmatched. Attachment of unique molecular identifiers to individual cDNA molecules was performed. MiXCR was run by TCRdb on the 5' RACE reads, yielding one entry per CDR3 protein. The sample lists 70,000 to 95,000 distinct CDR3 sequences; around 17% were seen once. The specimen was whole blood. The V gene is TRBV20-1, the J gene TRBJ2-5; TRBD2 matches at 8 bases. The receptor was derived from an adult who was a healthcare worker with PCR-confirmed SARS-CoV-2 infection or an uninfected control (not recorded which). CDR3 protein: CSARETSGTQETQYF. DNA of the CDR3: TGCAGTGCTAGAGAAACTAGCGGAACGCAAGAGACCCAGTACTTC.